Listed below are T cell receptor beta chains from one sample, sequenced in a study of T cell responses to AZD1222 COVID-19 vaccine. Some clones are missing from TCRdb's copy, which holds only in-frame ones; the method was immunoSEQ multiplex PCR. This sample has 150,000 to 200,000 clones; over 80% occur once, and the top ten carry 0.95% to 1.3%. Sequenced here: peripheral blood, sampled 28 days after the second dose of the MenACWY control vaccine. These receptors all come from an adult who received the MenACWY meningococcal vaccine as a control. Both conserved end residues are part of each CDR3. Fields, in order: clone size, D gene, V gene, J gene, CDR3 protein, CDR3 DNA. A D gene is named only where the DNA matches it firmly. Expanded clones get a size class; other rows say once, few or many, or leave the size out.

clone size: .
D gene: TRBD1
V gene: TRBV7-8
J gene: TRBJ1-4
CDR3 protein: CASSSPGTGIREKLFF
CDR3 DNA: TGTGCCAGCAGCTCGCCTGGGACAGGGATTAGGGAAAAACTGTTTTTT

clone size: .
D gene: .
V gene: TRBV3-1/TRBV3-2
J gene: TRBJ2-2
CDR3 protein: CASSQSQNTGELFF
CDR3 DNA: TGTGCCAGCAGCCAATCACAGAACACCGGGGAGCTGTTTTTT

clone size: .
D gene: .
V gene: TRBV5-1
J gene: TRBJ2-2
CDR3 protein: CASSDARKNTGELFF
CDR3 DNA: TGCGCCAGCAGCGACGCTAGGAAGAACACCGGGGAGCTGTTTTTT

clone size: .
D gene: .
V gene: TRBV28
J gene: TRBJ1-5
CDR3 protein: CASSEQGWQPQHF
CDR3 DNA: TGTGCCAGCAGTGAACAGGGATGGCAGCCCCAGCATTTT

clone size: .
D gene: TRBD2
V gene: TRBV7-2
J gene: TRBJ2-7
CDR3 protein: CASSSDRTGGGDF
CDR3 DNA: TGTGCCAGCAGCTCGGACAGAACGGGCGGGGGGGACTTC

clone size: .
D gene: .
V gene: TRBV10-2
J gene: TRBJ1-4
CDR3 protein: CASSDSHEKLFF
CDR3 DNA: TGCGCCAGCAGTGATAGTCACGAAAAACTGTTTTTT

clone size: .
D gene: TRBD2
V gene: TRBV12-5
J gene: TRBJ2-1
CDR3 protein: CASGLKAGVQFF
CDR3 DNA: TGTGCTAGTGGTTTGAAGGCGGGGGTGCAGTTCTTC

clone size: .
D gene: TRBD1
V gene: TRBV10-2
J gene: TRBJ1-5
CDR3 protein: CASSESKTGVRNQPQHF
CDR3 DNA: TGCGCCAGCAGTGAGTCGAAGACAGGGGTACGCAATCAGCCCCAGCATTTT

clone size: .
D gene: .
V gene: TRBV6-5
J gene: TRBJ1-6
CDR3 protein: CASGEGGSPLHF
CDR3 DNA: TGTGCCAGCGGGGAGGGGGGTTCACCCCTCCACTTT

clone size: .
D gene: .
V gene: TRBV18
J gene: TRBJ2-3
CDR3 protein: CASSPSAGVITTDTQYF
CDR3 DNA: TGTGCCAGCTCACCAAGTGCAGGGGTCATTACCACAGATACGCAGTATTTT

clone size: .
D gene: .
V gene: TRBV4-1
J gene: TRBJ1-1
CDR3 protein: CASSQDNKLLEAFF
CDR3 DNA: TGCGCCAGCAGCCAAGATAACAAGTTACTAGAAGCTTTCTTT

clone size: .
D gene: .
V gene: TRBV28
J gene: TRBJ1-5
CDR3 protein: CASSLLNGGNQPQHF
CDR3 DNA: TGTGCCAGCAGTTTACTCAACGGAGGCAATCAGCCCCAGCATTTT

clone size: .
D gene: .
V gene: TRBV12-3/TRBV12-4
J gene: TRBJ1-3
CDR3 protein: CASSKRAGNTIYF
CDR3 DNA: TGTGCCAGCTCGAAAAGGGCTGGAAACACCATATATTTT

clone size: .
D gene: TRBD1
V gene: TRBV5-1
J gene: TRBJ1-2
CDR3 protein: CASSTGTDGYTF
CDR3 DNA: TGCGCCAGCAGCACCGGGACAGATGGCTACACCTTC

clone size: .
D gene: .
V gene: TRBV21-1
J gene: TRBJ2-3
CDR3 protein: CASSKYGGKGTDTQYF
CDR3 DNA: TGTGCCAGCAGCAAATATGGGGGTAAGGGCACAGATACGCAGTATTTT

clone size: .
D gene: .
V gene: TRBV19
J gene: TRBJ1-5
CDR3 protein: CASSISALAGQPQHF
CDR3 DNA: TGTGCCAGTAGTATCTCCGCCCTGGCTGGTCAGCCCCAGCATTTT

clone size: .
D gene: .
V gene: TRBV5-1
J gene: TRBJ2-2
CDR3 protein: CASSPSLDTGELFF
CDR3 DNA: TGCGCCAGCAGCCCCTCATTGGACACCGGGGAGCTGTTTTTT

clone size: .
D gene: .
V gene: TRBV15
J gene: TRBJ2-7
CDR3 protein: CATSRDPGYLYEQYF
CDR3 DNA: TGTGCCACCAGCAGAGACCCGGGGTACCTATACGAGCAGTACTTC

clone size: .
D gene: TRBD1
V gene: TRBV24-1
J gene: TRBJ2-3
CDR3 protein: CATRQGDTQYF
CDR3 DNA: TGTGCCACCAGACAGGGGGATACGCAGTATTTT

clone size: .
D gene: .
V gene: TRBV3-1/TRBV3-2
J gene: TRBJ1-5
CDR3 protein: CASSQEGPQHF
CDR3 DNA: TGTGCCAGCAGCCAAGAAGGACCCCAGCATTTT

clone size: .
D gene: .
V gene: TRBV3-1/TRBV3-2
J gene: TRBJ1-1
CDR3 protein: CASSQDSGKAFF
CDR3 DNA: TGTGCCAGCAGCCAAGACTCAGGGAAAGCTTTCTTT

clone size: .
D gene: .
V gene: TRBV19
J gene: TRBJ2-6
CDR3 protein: CATSGVSSGANVLTF
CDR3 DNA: TGTGCCACCTCAGGGGTCAGCTCTGGGGCCAACGTCCTGACTTTC

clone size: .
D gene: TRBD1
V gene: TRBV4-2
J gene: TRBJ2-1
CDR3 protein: CASSQEGRTGGEQFF
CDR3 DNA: TGTGCCAGCAGCCAAGAAGGCAGGACAGGTGGTGAGCAGTTCTTC

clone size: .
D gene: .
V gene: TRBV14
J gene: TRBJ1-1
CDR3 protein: CASSLTQSNTEAFF
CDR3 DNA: TGTGCCAGCAGCCTGACACAAAGTAACACTGAAGCTTTCTTT

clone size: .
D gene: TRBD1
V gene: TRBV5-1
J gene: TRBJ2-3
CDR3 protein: CASSRAGQGPDTQYF
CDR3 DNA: TGCGCCAGCAGCCGAGCTGGACAGGGGCCAGATACGCAGTATTTT

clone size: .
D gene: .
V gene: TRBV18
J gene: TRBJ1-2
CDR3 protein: CASSPEPYGYTF
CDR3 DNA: TGTGCCAGCTCCCCCGAGCCCTATGGCTACACCTTC

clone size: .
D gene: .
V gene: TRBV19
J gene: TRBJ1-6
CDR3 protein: CASSIKLGAGQGDSPLHF
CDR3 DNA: TGTGCCAGTAGTATAAAACTAGGGGCAGGACAAGGGGATTCACCCCTCCACTTT

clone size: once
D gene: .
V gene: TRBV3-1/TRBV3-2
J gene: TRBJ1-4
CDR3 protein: CASSQTDSGGEKLFF
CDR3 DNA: TGTGCCAGCAGCCAAACGGATTCGGGAGGTGAAAAACTGTTTTTT

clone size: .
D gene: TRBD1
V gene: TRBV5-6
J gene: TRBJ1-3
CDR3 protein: CASSLLGGTGSGNTIYF
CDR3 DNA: TGTGCCAGCAGCTTGTTGGGCGGGACAGGCTCTGGAAACACCATATATTTT

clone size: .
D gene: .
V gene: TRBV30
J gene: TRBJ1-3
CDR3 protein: CGRPGPGNTIYF
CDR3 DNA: TGTGGCCGTCCGGGTCCGGGAAACACCATATATTTT

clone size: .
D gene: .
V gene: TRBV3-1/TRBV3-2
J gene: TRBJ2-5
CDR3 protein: CASSQASEETQYF
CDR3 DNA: TGTGCCAGCAGCCAAGCGTCAGAAGAGACCCAGTACTTC

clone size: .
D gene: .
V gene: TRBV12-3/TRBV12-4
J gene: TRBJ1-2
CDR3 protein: CASSLEGFYGYTF
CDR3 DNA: TGTGCCAGCAGCCTCGAAGGATTTTATGGCTACACCTTC

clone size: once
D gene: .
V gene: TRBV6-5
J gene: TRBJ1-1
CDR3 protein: CASSYSRRSLNTEAFF
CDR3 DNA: TGTGCCAGCAGTTACTCTCGCCGGAGTTTGAACACTGAAGCTTTCTTT

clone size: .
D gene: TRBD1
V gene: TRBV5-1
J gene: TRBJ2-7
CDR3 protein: CASSLGRTGIPYEQYF
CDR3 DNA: TGCGCCAGCAGCTTGGGCCGGACAGGGATTCCCTACGAGCAGTACTTC

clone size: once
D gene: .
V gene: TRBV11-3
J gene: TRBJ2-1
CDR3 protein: CASSLGTASYNEQFF
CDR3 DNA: TGTGCCAGCAGCTTAGGGACAGCCTCCTACAATGAGCAGTTCTTC

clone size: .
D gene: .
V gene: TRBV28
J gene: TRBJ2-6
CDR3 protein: CASSLRAFRANVLTF
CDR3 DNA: TGTGCCAGCAGTTTACGCGCGTTCCGGGCCAACGTCCTGACTTTC

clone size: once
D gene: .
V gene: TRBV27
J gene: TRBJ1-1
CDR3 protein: CASSFDWGKNTEAFF
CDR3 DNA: TGTGCCAGCAGTTTTGACTGGGGGAAGAACACTGAAGCTTTCTTT

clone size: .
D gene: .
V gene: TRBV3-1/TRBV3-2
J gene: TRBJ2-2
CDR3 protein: CASSLGAWGAGELFF
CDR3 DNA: TGTGCCAGCAGCCTGGGCGCTTGGGGCGCCGGGGAGCTGTTTTTT

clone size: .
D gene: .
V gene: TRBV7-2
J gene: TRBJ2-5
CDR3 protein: CASSLGGQETQYF
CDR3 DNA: TGTGCCAGCAGCTTAGGAGGCCAAGAGACCCAGTACTTC

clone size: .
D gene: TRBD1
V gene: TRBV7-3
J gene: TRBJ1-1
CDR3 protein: CASSDQQGEAFF
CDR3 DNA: TGTGCCAGCAGCGACCAACAGGGGGAAGCTTTCTTT

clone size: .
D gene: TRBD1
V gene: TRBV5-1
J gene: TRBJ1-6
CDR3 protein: CASRQTGDYNSPLHF
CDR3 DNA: TGCGCCAGCAGGCAAACAGGGGACTATAATTCACCCCTCCACTTT

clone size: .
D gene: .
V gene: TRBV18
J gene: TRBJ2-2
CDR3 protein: CASSPPSGTAGELFF
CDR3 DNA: TGTGCCAGCTCACCACCATCCGGGACGGCCGGGGAGCTGTTTTTT

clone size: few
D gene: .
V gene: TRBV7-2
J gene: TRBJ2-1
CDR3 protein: CASSFQTYNEQFF
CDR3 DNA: TGTGCCAGCAGCTTCCAAACCTACAATGAGCAGTTCTTC

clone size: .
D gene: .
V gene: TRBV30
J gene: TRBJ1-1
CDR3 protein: CAWKFGGGAFF
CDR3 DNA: TGTGCCTGGAAATTTGGCGGGGGAGCTTTCTTT

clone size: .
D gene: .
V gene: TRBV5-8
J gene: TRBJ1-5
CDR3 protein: CASSHKTGRNQPQHF
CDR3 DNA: TGTGCCAGCAGCCATAAAACAGGGAGAAATCAGCCCCAGCATTTT

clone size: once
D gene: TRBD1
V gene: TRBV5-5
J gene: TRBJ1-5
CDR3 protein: CASSFAQGYQPQHF
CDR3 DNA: TGTGCCAGCAGCTTCGCACAGGGGTATCAGCCCCAGCATTTT

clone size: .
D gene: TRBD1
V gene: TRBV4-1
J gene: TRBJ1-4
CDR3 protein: CASSQSTGERKEKLFF
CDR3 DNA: TGCGCCAGCAGCCAGTCGACAGGGGAGCGAAAGGAAAAACTGTTTTTT

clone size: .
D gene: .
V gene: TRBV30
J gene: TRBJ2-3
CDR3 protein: CAWSVFRPTDTQYF
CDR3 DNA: TGTGCCTGGAGTGTTTTCCGCCCAACAGATACGCAGTATTTT

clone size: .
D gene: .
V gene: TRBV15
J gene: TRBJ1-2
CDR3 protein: CATSRLQGNYGYTF
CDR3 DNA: TGTGCCACCAGCAGACTACAGGGTAATTATGGCTACACCTTC

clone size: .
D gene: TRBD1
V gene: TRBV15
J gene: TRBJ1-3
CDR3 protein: CATSRDAQGAEGNTIYF
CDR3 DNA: TGTGCCACCAGCAGAGATGCCCAGGGGGCGGAGGGAAACACCATATATTTT

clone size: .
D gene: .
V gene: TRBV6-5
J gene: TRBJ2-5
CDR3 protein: CASSYSKETQYF
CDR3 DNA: TGTGCCAGCAGTTACTCGAAAGAGACCCAGTACTTC

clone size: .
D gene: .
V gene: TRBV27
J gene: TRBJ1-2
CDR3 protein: CASSLVGEGYGYTF
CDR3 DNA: TGTGCCAGCAGTTTAGTCGGGGAGGGCTATGGCTACACCTTC

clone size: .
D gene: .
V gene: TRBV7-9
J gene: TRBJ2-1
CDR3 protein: CASSLGYNEQFF
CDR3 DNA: TGTGCCAGCAGCTTAGGGTACAATGAGCAGTTCTTC

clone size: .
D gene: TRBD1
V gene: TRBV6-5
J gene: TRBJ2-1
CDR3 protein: CASGFRDRGHNEQFF
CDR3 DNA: TGTGCCAGCGGATTCCGGGACAGGGGTCACAATGAGCAGTTCTTC

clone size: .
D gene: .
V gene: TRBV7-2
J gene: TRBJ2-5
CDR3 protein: CASSSLASGLNLETQYF
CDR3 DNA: TGTGCCAGCAGCTCTCTTGCCTCCGGCCTTAATTTAGAGACCCAGTACTTC